The 20 T cell receptor beta chains presented below share a single source sample, sequenced in a study of blood T cell repertoires in COVID-19. Data came from immunoSEQ multiplex PCR; TCRdb stores just in-frame clones and leaves some out. The sample shows about 140,000 clones, about nine tenths of them seen only once. Sequencing was performed on PBMCs or T cells enriched from blood (not recorded which). These receptors were taken from a man aged 55 to 70 who had recovered from COVID-19.

This clone appeared a few times. The rearrangement uses TRBV18 and TRBJ2-1, with D perhaps matching TRBD2 (5 bases). The germline CDR1 and CDR2 sequences are KGHSH and LQKENI. CDR3 length: 13 residues. Deletions cut 3 bases from V and 7 bases from J, with 10 bases between. The CDR3 DNA sequence: TGTGCCAGCTCACCTAGGGAGTTGAATGAGCAGTTCTTC. This encodes CASSPRELNEQFF.

The chain uses TRBV30 and TRBJ1-4; D might be TRBD1 (6 bases). The germline gives CDR1 GTSNPN, CDR2 SVGIG (reference sequence). The CDR3 extends over 15 amino acids. V dropped 0 bases and J dropped 6 bases, with 14 bases sitting between them. CDR3 DNA sequence: TGTGCCTGGAGTGTACTAACAGGGCCCTATGAAAAACTGTTTTTT. It yields the protein CAWSVLTGPYEKLFF.

The chain is built from TRBV9 and TRBJ2-1, with 7 positions matching TRBD2. CDR1 and CDR2 (germline): SGDLS, YYNGEE. Trimming removed 3 bases from V and 0 bases from J; junction bases left unmatched: 9. This CDR3 spans 17 amino acids. The CDR3 nucleotides read TGTGCCAGCAGCGACAGACTAGCCGAAAGCTCCTACAATGAGCAGTTCTTC. The encoded protein is CASSDRLAESSYNEQFF. Variable domain in full (rest from reference TRBV9 and TRBJ2-1): DSGVTQTPKHLITATGQRVTLRCSPRSGDLSVYWYQQSLDQGLQFLIQYYNGEERAKGNILERFSAQQFPDLHSELNLSSLELGDSALYFCASSDRLAESSYNEQFFGPGTRLTVL.

The chain combines TRBV2 with TRBJ1-5, with D possibly matching TRBD1 (5 bases). Trimming shortened V by 3 bases and J by 15 bases, and 15 bases separated the two germline ends. This CDR3 is built from 12 residues. In germline, CDR1 is SNHLY, CDR2 FYNNEI. The CDR3: CASSDRDSNLHF. The DNA of the CDR3 is TGTGCCAGCAGTGACAGGGACTCGAACCTGCATTTT.

This clone has just one count. J is TRBJ1-2 and V is TRBV6-6; TRBD1 aligns across 8 bases. Trimming at V came to 4 bases and at J to 7 bases, leaving 2 bases not matched to a gene. Germline V gives CDR1 MNHNY, CDR2 SVGAGI (reference sequence). The CDR3 is made up of 12 amino acids. The CDR3 DNA follows: TGTGCCAGCAGTTCCGACAGGGGTGGCTACACCTTC. Residues: CASSSDRGGYTF.

This chain joins TRBV18 and TRBJ1-2; possibly TRBD1 for D (5 bases). Trimming cost V 5 bases and J 4 bases, with 17 bases left between them. This CDR3 has 15 residues. The germline gives CDR1 KGHSH, CDR2 LQKENI. In nucleotides, the CDR3 is TGTGCCAGCTCAATTTTGGAGCAGGGTGCCTATGGCTACACCTTC. This codes for CASSILEQGAYGYTF. The whole variable domain, remainder taken from reference TRBV18 and TRBJ1-2, is NAGVMQNPRHLVRRRGQEARLRCSPMKGHSHVYWYRQLPEEGLKFMVYLQKENIIDESGMPKERFSAEFPKEGPSILRIQQVVRGDSAAYFCASSILEQGAYGYTFGSGTRLTVV.

The chain combines TRBV11-2 with TRBJ2-3; 12 bases align to TRBD2. V was pared by 4 bases and J by 2 bases, with 7 bases of the junction left unmatched. The CDR3 is 17 residues long. Germline V gene data show CDR1 as SGHAT and CDR2 as FQNNGV. In DNA form, the CDR3 reads TGTGCCAGCAGCTCTCCGACTAGCGGGAGAGTCACAGATACGCAGTATTTT. Its protein is CASSSPTSGRVTDTQYF.

This chain links TRBV9 with TRBJ1-3, with D maybe TRBD1 (6 bases). V was trimmed by 0 bases and J by 0 bases, leaving 10 bases between them. CDR3 length: 16 residues. CDR1 SGDLS and CDR2 YYNGEE come from the germline V gene. The CDR3 loop is CASSVVDSNSGNTIYF. DNA for the CDR3: TGTGCCAGCAGCGTAGTGGACAGCAACTCTGGAAACACCATATATTTT.

V and J are TRBV9 and TRBJ1-2; a possible D gene is TRBD1 (5 bases). Trimming stripped 0 bases from V and 5 bases from J, with 17 bases between. Germline V gene data show CDR1 as SGDLS and CDR2 as YYNGEE. The CDR3 extends over 16 amino acids. The CDR3 sequence is CASSVGAGREWYGYTF. The CDR3 region has the DNA TGTGCCAGCAGCGTAGGGGCAGGGCGGGAGTGGTATGGCTACACCTTC.

V and J are TRBV18 and TRBJ1-5, with D hard to call. The CDR3 spans 14 residues. CDR1 and CDR2 from the germline V gene are KGHSH and LQKENI. Trimming removed 3 bases at V and 1 base at J, with 7 bases between. CDR3 nucleotide sequence: TGTGCCAGCTCACCCCAGAACAGCAATCAGCCCCAGCATTTT. Translation gives CASSPQNSNQPQHF.

The chain employs TRBV6-6 and TRBJ2-3, with D hard to call. The CDR3 covers 13 residues. Per the germline V gene, CDR1 is MNHNY and CDR2 is SVGAGI (reference sequence). Trimming removed 6 bases from V and 3 bases from J, with 10 bases in between. Here the CDR3 reads CASSRLGTDTQYF. CDR3 coding DNA: TGTGCCAGCAGCCGACTCGGGACAGATACGCAGTATTTT.

The gene calls are TRBV2 and TRBJ2-7; 7 bases align to TRBD1. The ends lost 4 bases at V and 2 bases at J; junction bases unmatched: 8. Germline V gene sequence: CDR1 SNHLY, CDR2 FYNNEI. This CDR3 has 15 residues. CDR3 nucleotide sequence: TGTGCCAGCAGTGCCAACAGGGGAAGCCCCTACGAGCAGTACTTC. Translating gives CASSANRGSPYEQYF.

The chain links TRBV7-7 to TRBJ2-7; possibly TRBD2 for D (5 bases). CDR3 length equals 15 residues. CDR1 is SSHAT and CDR2 is FNYEAQ in the germline V gene (reference sequence). Between the trimmed V and J ends, which lost 1 base and 5 bases, there was a span of 15 bases. CDR3 amino acids: CASSLEPSPANEQYF. The CDR3 DNA reads TGTGCCAGCAGCTTAGAGCCTAGCCCCGCCAACGAGCAGTACTTC.

This clone has only a few counts. The chain uses TRBV18 and TRBJ1-1; 7 bases line up with TRBD1. The CDR3 is made up of 13 amino acids. Losses at the gene ends were 5 bases for V and 5 bases for J; bases not matched to a gene: 5. The V gene's germline CDR1 is KGHSH and CDR2 LQKENI. The CDR3 DNA follows: TGTGCCAGCTCAGCCGGGACAGCTACTGAAGCTTTCTTT. Translated: CASSAGTATEAFF.

The chain combines TRBV6-5 with TRBJ2-1; 8 nucleotides agree with TRBD2. Germline V gene sequence: CDR1 MNHEY, CDR2 SVGAGI. The CDR3 has 15 residues. With 0 bases clipped from V and 7 bases from J, the junction kept 5 bases outside the gene matches. The CDR3 spells CASSYSAGAGNEQFF. DNA for the CDR3: TGTGCCAGCAGTTACTCAGCGGGAGCGGGTAATGAGCAGTTCTTC.

This chain links TRBV20-1 with TRBJ2-7; unclear D gene. V was cut by 3 bases and J by 3 bases, with 6 bases left in between. The CDR3 has 11 amino acids. CDR1 and CDR2 (germline): DFQATT, SNEGSKA (reference sequence). The CDR3 reads CSASAVYEQYF. The CDR3 DNA reads TGCAGTGCTAGTGCGGTCTACGAGCAGTACTTC.

V usage is TRBV12-3 or TRBV12-4 and J usage is TRBJ1-2; possibly TRBD1 for D (5 bases). This CDR3 region has 13 residues. V lost 6 bases to trimming and J lost 4 bases, with 12 bases between them. The DNA of the CDR3 is TGTGCCAGCAGGGAGACAGCCCTCTATGGCTACACCTTC. This gives the protein CASRETALYGYTF.

CDR3 bases: TGTGCCAGCAGCCAATTGGGACAGGGGCCTTCCTACGAGCAGTACTTC. As protein: CASSQLGQGPSYEQYF. This chain connects TRBV16 to TRBJ2-7, with 10 bases that match TRBD1. V lost 1 base to trimming and J lost 1 base; unmatched junction nucleotides: 4. CDR1 is KGHSY and CDR2 is FQNENV in the germline V gene. This CDR3 is built from 16 residues.

Here the CDR3 reads CATSEGQWWNEQFF. The CDR3 coding sequence is TGTGCCACCAGTGAGGGACAGTGGTGGAATGAGCAGTTCTTC. The chain uses TRBV24-1 and TRBJ2-1; TRBD1 matches at 7 bases. Germline V gene sequence: CDR1 KGHDR, CDR2 SFDVKD. Unmatched junction bases numbered 6, after V lost 4 bases and J lost 7 bases. This CDR3 is 14 amino acids long.

This chain connects TRBV10-1 to TRBJ2-5; 9 bases are a match to TRBD1. In germline, CDR1 is WNHNN, CDR2 SYGVQD (reference sequence). V lost 7 bases and J lost 6; bases outside the gene matches: 9. The CDR3 runs to 14 residues. CDR3 protein: CASTFRDRVKTQYF. The CDR3 nucleotides read TGCGCCAGCACTTTCCGGGACAGGGTCAAGACCCAGTACTTC.